The clone carrying this T cell receptor beta chain appeared once. The patients with Susac syndrome satisfied recently defined diagnostic criteria for either definite or probable disease. The data stem from a study of CD8 T cells in Susac syndrome. After extraction with the RNeasy kit, roughly 0.45 to 1 ug of the RNA was reverse transcribed using random hexamers. TCRdb fed the immunoSEQ multiplex PCR reads into MiXCR, producing one record per CDR3 protein. The top ten clones hold 0.087% of a sample with 150,000 to 200,000 distinct CDR3 sequences, roughly 90% of them seen once. Trimming took off 4 bases at V and 1 base at J, with 12 bases between the two ends. Looked up from germline, CDR1 is SGHRS and CDR2 is YFSETQ. The CDR3 totals 15 residues.

The sequence was obtained from a human donor with Susac syndrome. The rearrangement uses TRBV5-1 and TRBJ2-1, with D tentatively TRBD2 (6 bases). Material for sequencing was CD4+ T cells from PBMCs. This chain's CDR3 is CASSESGPSYNEQFF. The CDR3 DNA follows: TGCGCCAGCAGCGAGAGCGGGCCTTCCTACAATGAGCAGTTCTTC.